This TCR beta chain stems from a study of blood T cell repertoires in COVID-19. Study-wide background: COVID-19 samples collected from the United States, Italy and Spain covered acute and convalescent phases. The cDNA or gDNA used as material had been derived from T cells, B-cell-depleted T cells, or PBMCs.

Authors' methods: The assay estimated nucleated cells by amplifying reference gene primers. The data were produced by immunoSEQ multiplex PCR, yet TCRdb's version contains in-frame clones alone and is incomplete. Clone size and V and J calls were adopted from that table, with D and trimming inferred from the DNA. The sample has 55,000 to 65,000 clones, approximately 84% seen once; the top ten hold 3.5% to 4.5%. The ends lost 2 bases at V and 0 bases at J; junction bases unmatched: 8. The germline V gene has CDR1 SGHAT and CDR2 FQNNGV. The CDR3 has 18 residues. Sequenced input: peripheral blood. The TCR originated in a man aged 60 to 69 with acute or convalescent COVID-19. This chain uses TRBV11-2 with TRBJ1-4; TRBD1 aligns across 8 bases. The DNA of the CDR3 is TGTGCCAGCAGCTTAAAAGCAGGGGGCTCTGCAACTAATGAAAAACTGTTTTTT. Protein sequence: CASSLKAGGSATNEKLFF.